Described below is a single TCR beta chain sequence and its context. This specimen comes from a study of blood T cell repertoires in COVID-19. In the original workflow: Estimated nucleated cell counts came from reference gene primer amplification. TCRdb's copy holds only in-frame clones and misses some; the assay was immunoSEQ multiplex PCR. The V and J calls and clone size are taken from that table; D and trimming were inferred from the DNA. This sample has 160,000 or so clones, with 80% to 90% found just once. CDR1 is MGHRA and CDR2 is YSYEKL in the germline V gene. The CDR3 totals 15 residues. V shed 1 base and J shed 7 bases, with 16 bases lying between them.

The chain combines TRBV4-1 with TRBJ1-2; D is perhaps TRBD1 (6 bases). The receptor comes from a woman aged 45-59 years with acute or convalescent COVID-19. Sequencing input: peripheral blood. The CDR3 DNA reads TGCGCCAGCAGCCAAGGGGAGGGGGACGGTCGTGGCTACACCTTC. Protein sequence: CASSQGEGDGRGYTF.